These 19 T cell receptor beta chains came from one sample sequenced in a study of cytotoxic CD8 clonotypes in ibrutinib-treated CLL. Sequencing used immunoSEQ multiplex PCR; TCRdb keeps in-frame clones, though not all of them. The sample lists approximately 190,000 clones, 70% to 75% occurring once. The sample consisted of PBMCs, taken after 12 months of ibrutinib treatment. The receptor set was obtained from a human donor with chronic lymphocytic leukemia.

CDR3: CAISEVQGAVNTGELFF. DNA of the CDR3: TGTGCCATCAGTGAGGTTCAGGGGGCGGTCAACACCGGGGAGCTGTTTTTT. This chain uses TRBV10-3 with TRBJ2-2; the match to TRBD1 covers 8 bases. Germline CDR1 and CDR2: ENHRY and SYGVKD. The CDR3 has 17 residues. V shed 2 bases and J 2 bases; nucleotides not matched to a gene: 7.

The rearrangement uses TRBV11-2 and TRBJ2-3; D not certain. Germline CDR1 SGHAT, CDR2 FQNNGV. CDR3 size: 13 residues. Trimming left V 3 bases short and J 4 bases short, with 8 bases between. CDR3 region: CASSLGSPDTQYF. In DNA form, the CDR3 reads TGTGCCAGCAGCTTGGGTTCCCCAGATACGCAGTATTTT.

The chain carries TRBV5-1 and TRBJ1-1, with 8 bases that match TRBD1. The length of the CDR3 is 16 residues. Trimming took 4 bases from V and 4 from J; bases not matched to a gene: 12. Germline CDR1 reads SGHRS; CDR2 reads YFSETQ. The CDR3 loop is CASSPGTGNVGTEAFF. CDR3 DNA sequence: TGCGCCAGCAGCCCCGGGACAGGAAATGTAGGCACTGAAGCTTTCTTT.

The table lists this clone with a few counts. The chain is built from TRBV28 and TRBJ2-7, with TRBD2 matching 7 bases. Per germline, CDR1 MDHEN and CDR2 SYDVKM. V was clipped by 5 bases and J by 10 bases; unmatched bases: 11. The CDR3 is 13 amino acids. CDR3 sequence reads: CASSEPLRLAQYF. In DNA, the CDR3 is TGTGCCAGCAGTGAACCCCTACGACTAGCCCAGTACTTC.

The CDR3 DNA is TGTGCCAGTAGTGGCTCCCGGGGAGATACGCAGTATTTT. Translation gives CASSGSRGDTQYF. The V call is TRBV19, the J call TRBJ2-3, with D perhaps matching TRBD2 (5 bases). CDR3 size: 13 residues. Germline CDR1 is LNHDA and CDR2 is SQIVND (reference sequence). V lost 5 bases, J lost 5 bases, and 11 bases lay in between.

V usage is TRBV6-6 and J usage is TRBJ2-5; D is perhaps TRBD1 (5 bases). Germline V gene lookup returns CDR1 MNHNY and CDR2 SVGAGI (reference sequence). Between the trimmed V and J ends, which lost 7 bases and 4 bases, there was a span of 19 bases. The CDR3 sequence is 15 residues long. Written as DNA, the CDR3 is TGTGCCAGCATGCTCCCCAGGGAAAGAGGAGAGACCCAGTACTTC. This codes for CASMLPRERGETQYF.

The chain carries TRBV4-1 and TRBJ2-1; TRBD1 matches 7 bases. Germline CDR1 is MGHRA and CDR2 is YSYEKL. The CDR3 loop spans 15 amino acids. Trimming removed 1 base from V and 8 bases from J; junction bases left unmatched: 8. Here the CDR3 reads CASSQGYRGQDEQFF. DNA for the CDR3: TGCGCCAGCAGCCAAGGGTACAGGGGCCAGGATGAGCAGTTCTTC.

This rearrangement joins TRBV6-5 to TRBJ2-5; the D gene is possibly TRBD1 (6 bases). CDR3 length: 15 amino acids. Germline CDR1 is MNHEY and CDR2 is SVGAGI. Trimming left V 2 bases short and J 3 bases short, with 13 bases between. CDR3 coding DNA: TGTGCCAGCAGTTACCGAGGACAGATTAAAGAGACCCAGTACTTC. Its translation is CASSYRGQIKETQYF.

The CDR3 nucleotides read TGTGCCAGCAGCTCCTACGGGGATGGCTACACCTTC. It specifies CASSSYGDGYTF. The V gene is TRBV7-2, the J gene TRBJ1-2; D is ambiguous. This CDR3 is built from 12 residues. V was trimmed by 4 bases and J by 6 bases, leaving 9 bases between them. Germline V lookup: CDR1 SGHTA, CDR2 FQGNSA.

CDR3 protein: CASSSGTENSNQPQHF. CDR3 bases: TGTGCCAGCAGCTCGGGGACGGAAAATAGCAATCAGCCCCAGCATTTT. The rearrangement uses TRBV5-5 and TRBJ1-5; a possible D gene is TRBD1 (5 bases). The germline V gene has CDR1 SGHKS and CDR2 YYEKEE (reference sequence). The V end was cut by 3 bases, the J end by 0 bases, with 13 bases between. The length of the CDR3 is 16 residues.

Turning to this clone: The same CDR3 also results from other DNA sequences found in this sample. This chain connects TRBV18 to TRBJ1-5, with D hard to call. Germline V lookup: CDR1 KGHSH, CDR2 LQKENI. This CDR3 has 13 amino acids. V was clipped by 6 bases and J by 5 bases, with 11 bases between them. The CDR3 is CASSPGRDQPQHF. The CDR3 nucleotides read TGTGCCAGCTCGCCCGGGAGGGATCAGCCCCAGCATTTT.

The rearrangement links TRBV6-5 to TRBJ1-2; D possibly corresponds to TRBD1 (6 bases). CDR1 is MNHEY and CDR2 is SVGAGI in the germline V gene. The CDR3 length is 12 residues. The V end lost 5 bases, the J end lost 2 bases, and 6 bases lay between the germline ends. The CDR3 DNA sequence: TGTGCCAGCAGTCAGGGGAACTATGGCTACACCTTC. Its protein product is CASSQGNYGYTF.

This chain joins TRBV29-1 and TRBJ1-2; D is uncertain. The CDR3 has 13 residues. Germline V gives CDR1 SQVTM, CDR2 ANQGSEA. V was clipped by 6 bases and J by 6 bases, with 17 bases between them. CDR3 loop: CSVGRRELDGYTF. The DNA of the CDR3 is TGCAGCGTGGGCCGGAGGGAGCTAGATGGCTACACCTTC.

The J gene is TRBJ2-1, the V gene TRBV18; 9 bases align to TRBD2. V shed 1 base and J 7 bases; nucleotides not matched to a gene: 5. Germline CDR1 reads KGHSH; CDR2 reads LQKENI. CDR3 length: 15 residues. In DNA, the CDR3 is TGTGCCAGCTCACCACAGCGGGGGGCACAGAATGAGCAGTTCTTC. Protein sequence: CASSPQRGAQNEQFF.

The V gene is TRBV23-1, the J gene TRBJ2-7; 8 positions agree with TRBD1. TRBV23-1 is marked as an open reading frame, function uncertain. V dropped 6 bases and J dropped 4; count of bases not matched to a gene: 8. This CDR3 is built from 14 residues. This CDR3 is CASRHRTGLYEQYF. The CDR3 DNA reads TGCGCCAGCAGGCATCGGACAGGGTTATACGAGCAGTACTTC.

J is TRBJ1-2 and V is TRBV19, with 7 bases that match TRBD1. This CDR3 comprises 18 residues. Germline V gene data show CDR1 as LNHDA and CDR2 as SQIVND (reference sequence). V gave up 2 bases and J gave up 5 bases; unmatched junction bases: 17. The CDR3 DNA reads TGTGCCAGTAGTATACGAGGGACAGTGGGTATTGGAGGGTATGGCTACACCTTC. It translates to CASSIRGTVGIGGYGYTF. Full variable domain (remainder filled in from reference TRBV19 and TRBJ1-2): DGGITQSPKYLFRKEGQNVTLSCEQNLNHDAMYWYRQDPGQGLRLIYYSQIVNDFQKGDIAEGYSVSREKKESFPLTVTSAQKNPTAFYLCASSIRGTVGIGGYGYTFGSGTRLTVV.

V and J are TRBV4-2 and TRBJ2-1, with D maybe TRBD1 (8 bases). The CDR3 consists of 16 residues. CDR1 and CDR2 from the germline V gene are LGHNA and YNFKEQ. V lost 4 bases to trimming and J lost 8 bases, with 21 bases between them. In nucleotides, the CDR3 is TGTGCCAGCAGCCCTGGACAGGGTCTCCGGGGGGATGAGCAGTTCTTC. Translating it yields CASSPGQGLRGDEQFF.

This clone was seen a handful of times. The chain is built from TRBV29-1 and TRBJ1-1, with D hard to call. Between the trimmed V and J ends, which lost 6 bases and 3 bases, there was a span of 5 bases. The CDR3 extends over 10 amino acids. Germline values: CDR1 SQVTM, CDR2 ANQGSEA. The CDR3: CSVQYTEAFF. CDR3 nucleotide sequence: TGCAGCGTCCAGTACACTGAAGCTTTCTTT.

The chain joins TRBV7-2 to TRBJ2-1, with no clear D. CDR3 length equals 13 residues. The V gene lost 1 base and the J gene lost 1 base, with 2 bases spanning the gap. Looked up from germline, CDR1 is SGHTA and CDR2 is FQGNSA. The CDR3 protein is CASSLVSYNEQFF. The CDR3 nucleotides are TGTGCCAGCAGCTTAGTATCCTACAATGAGCAGTTCTTC.